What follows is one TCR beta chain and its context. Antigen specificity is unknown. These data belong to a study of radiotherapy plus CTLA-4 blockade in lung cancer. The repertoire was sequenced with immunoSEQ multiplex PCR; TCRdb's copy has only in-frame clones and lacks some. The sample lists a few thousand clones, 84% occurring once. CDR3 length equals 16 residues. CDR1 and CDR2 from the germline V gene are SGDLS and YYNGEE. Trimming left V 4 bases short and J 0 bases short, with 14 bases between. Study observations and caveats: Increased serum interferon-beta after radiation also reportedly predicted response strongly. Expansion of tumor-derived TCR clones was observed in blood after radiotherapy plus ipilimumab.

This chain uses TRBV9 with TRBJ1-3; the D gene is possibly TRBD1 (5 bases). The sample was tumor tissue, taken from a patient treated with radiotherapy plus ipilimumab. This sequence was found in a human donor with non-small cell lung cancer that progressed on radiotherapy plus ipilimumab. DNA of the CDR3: TGTGCCAGCAGCCCCTCCGGGGCAAGCTCTGGAAACACCATATATTTT. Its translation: CASSPSGASSGNTIYF. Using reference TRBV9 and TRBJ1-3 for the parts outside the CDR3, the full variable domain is DSGVTQTPKHLITATGQRVTLRCSPRSGDLSVYWYQQSLDQGLQFLIQYYNGEERAKGNILERFSAQQFPDLHSELNLSSLELGDSALYFCASSPSGASSGNTIYFGEGSWLTVV.